These 30 T cell receptor beta chains were all obtained from the same sample, sequenced in a study of STAT5B mutations in CD4+ large granular lymphocyte leukemia. Using immunoSEQ multiplex PCR, the repertoire was profiled, and TCRdb retains in-frame clones only, with some absent. The profile shows tens of thousands of clones, 86% of them singletons. The sequenced material came from CD4+ T cells from blood buffy coats. The receptors come from a human donor in good health.

This sequence joins TRBV11-2 and TRBJ2-1; possible D gene TRBD2, 7 bases. Germline CDR1 reads SGHAT; CDR2 reads FQNNGV. V dropped 11 bases and J dropped 8 bases, with 19 bases sitting between them. The CDR3 contains 13 residues. The CDR3 loop reads CAARPGGGDEQFF. CDR3 nucleotide sequence: TGTGCCGCCCGTCCGGGCGGGGGCGATGAGCAGTTCTTC.

The rearrangement links TRBV12-5 to TRBJ2-2; TRBD2 matches at 11 bases. V shed 0 bases and J 0 bases; nucleotides not matched to a gene: 3. CDR1 LGHNT and CDR2 FRNRAP come from the germline V gene. The CDR3 is 18 amino acids. The CDR3 DNA sequence: TGTGCTAGTGGTTTGGTATTGGGACTAGCGGCGAACACCGGGGAGCTGTTTTTT. It codes for CASGLVLGLAANTGELFF.

This chain links TRBV7-9 with TRBJ2-3, with D maybe TRBD1 (7 bases). CDR1 and CDR2 from the germline V gene are SEHNR and FQNEAQ (reference sequence). Trimming removed 5 bases at V and 0 bases at J, with 18 bases between. CDR3 size: 17 residues. CDR3 amino acids: CASSPKLEGASTDTQYF. The CDR3 DNA reads TGTGCCAGCAGCCCCAAACTGGAGGGGGCTAGCACAGATACGCAGTATTTT.

V and J are TRBV9 and TRBJ1-5, with 7 bases that match TRBD1. Germline V lookup: CDR1 SGDLS, CDR2 YYNGEE. Trimming took 4 bases from V and 5 from J; bases not matched to a gene: 9. This CDR3 spans 15 amino acids. CDR3 coding DNA: TGTGCCAGCAGCCCCTCAACGGGGACAGATCAGCCCCAGCATTTT. The encoded protein is CASSPSTGTDQPQHF.

This clone occurred a few times. The genes are TRBV19 and TRBJ1-3, with D unclear. V was pared by 8 bases and J by 5 bases, with 13 bases between. Germline V gene lookup returns CDR1 LNHDA and CDR2 SQIVND (reference sequence). There are 13 residues in the CDR3. The CDR3 loop reads CASRLQERNTIYF. The CDR3 DNA follows: TGTGCCAGTCGACTACAAGAGCGAAACACCATATATTTT. Supplemented by reference TRBV19 and TRBJ1-3, the full variable domain reads DGGITQSPKYLFRKEGQNVTLSCEQNLNHDAMYWYRQDPGQGLRLIYYSQIVNDFQKGDIAEGYSVSREKKESFPLTVTSAQKNPTAFYLCASRLQERNTIYFGEGSWLTVV.

This chain joins TRBV7-9 and TRBJ2-6; 7 nucleotides match TRBD1. The junction had 7 bases not matched to a gene; V was cut back by 2 bases and J by 0 bases. CDR1 SEHNR and CDR2 FQNEAQ come from the germline V gene (reference sequence). There are 18 residues in the CDR3. In DNA form, the CDR3 reads TGTGCCAGCAGCTTAAAGGGGACAGCCCTCTCTGGGGCCAACGTCCTGACTTTC. It encodes CASSLKGTALSGANVLTF.

Only one count was recorded for this clone. The rearrangement links TRBV6-6 to TRBJ1-1; D is undetermined. In germline, CDR1 is MNHNY, CDR2 SVGAGI (reference sequence). This CDR3 contains 14 residues. V gave up 2 bases and J gave up 1 base, with 8 bases separating them. CDR3 in DNA: TGTGCCAGCAGTTACGGTTGGGGGAACACTGAAGCTTTCTTT. As protein: CASSYGWGNTEAFF.

The chain is built from TRBV30 and TRBJ2-7; no clear D. In germline, CDR1 is GTSNPN, CDR2 SVGIG (reference sequence). CDR3 length equals 11 residues. Trimming cost V 0 bases and J 4 bases, with 4 bases left between them. The CDR3 nucleotides read TGTGCCTGGAGTGTGGGATACGAGCAGTACTTC. It yields the protein CAWSVGYEQYF.

This clone was found a few times. The chain has TRBV18 and TRBJ2-7, with TRBD1 matching over 7 bases. Germline V gene sequence: CDR1 KGHSH, CDR2 LQKENI. The CDR3 runs 14 residues. The V segment lost 3 bases and the J segment 3 bases; nucleotides outside the gene matches: 5. The CDR3 loop is CASSPPGQSYEQYF. The CDR3 region has the DNA TGTGCCAGCTCACCGCCGGGACAGAGCTACGAGCAGTACTTC.

This chain links TRBV6-5 with TRBJ1-1; D is undetermined. V gave up 6 bases and J gave up 1 base, with 3 bases separating them. Germline V lookup: CDR1 MNHEY, CDR2 SVGAGI. The CDR3 is 11 residues long. The CDR3 coding sequence is TGTGCCAGCAGACAGAACACTGAAGCTTTCTTT. Its protein is CASRQNTEAFF.

The gene calls are TRBV7-3 and TRBJ2-1; 7 bases fit TRBD2. Looked up from germline, CDR1 is SGHTA and CDR2 is FQGTGA. V trimming: 5 bases; J trimming: 8 bases; junction bases outside the gene matches: 9. The CDR3 covers 14 residues. The CDR3 is CASSPTGGSYEQFF. As DNA, the CDR3 is TGTGCCAGCAGCCCAACGGGGGGTTCATATGAGCAGTTCTTC.

The chain uses TRBV20-1 and TRBJ2-7, with D tentatively TRBD1 (5 bases). Trimming cost V 6 bases and J 3 bases, with 9 bases left between them. The CDR3 runs 11 residues. Germline CDR1 and CDR2: DFQATT and SNEGSKA (reference sequence). The CDR3 DNA reads TGCAGTGCCCGACAGAGCTACGAGCAGTACTTC. It encodes CSARQSYEQYF.

This chain connects TRBV18 to TRBJ2-3, with 8 nucleotides matching TRBD1. The V gene's germline CDR1 is KGHSH and CDR2 LQKENI. The CDR3 loop spans 15 amino acids. V dropped 3 bases and J dropped 3; count of bases not matched to a gene: 5. CDR3 loop: CASSPGQGVTDTQYF. DNA for the CDR3: TGTGCCAGCTCACCCGGACAGGGTGTGACAGATACGCAGTATTTT.

The V call is TRBV12-5, the J call TRBJ1-2, with D uncertain. The CDR3 is made up of 18 amino acids. V lost 0 bases, J lost 0 bases, and 17 bases lay in between. In germline, CDR1 is LGHNT, CDR2 FRNRAP. As DNA, the CDR3 is TGTGCTAGTGGTTTGGTATATGCTCTAGGACCTGCTAACTATGGCTACACCTTC. Residues: CASGLVYALGPANYGYTF. The full variable domain, rest sourced from reference TRBV12-5 and TRBJ1-2, is DARVTQTPRHKVTEMGQEVTMRCQPILGHNTVFWYRQTMMQGLELLAYFRNRAPLDDSGMPKDRFSAEMPDATLATLKIQPSEPRDSAVYFCASGLVYALGPANYGYTFGSGTRLTVV.

The rearrangement links TRBV7-8 to TRBJ2-1; 13 bases map to TRBD2. V was pared by 7 bases and J by 8 bases, with 11 bases of the junction left unmatched. Germline loops: CDR1 SGHVS, CDR2 FQNEAQ. The CDR3 runs 16 residues. CDR3 residues: CASIKPGLAGSYEQFF. Written as DNA, the CDR3 is TGTGCCAGCATCAAGCCGGGACTAGCGGGATCCTATGAGCAGTTCTTC.

The rearrangement uses TRBV5-1 and TRBJ2-1; D is ambiguous. Trimming removed 0 bases from V and 1 base from J, with 8 bases in between. Germline V gives CDR1 SGHRS, CDR2 YFSETQ. This CDR3 comprises 15 residues. This CDR3 is CASSLGAASYNEQFF. The CDR3 DNA reads TGCGCCAGCAGCTTGGGGGCAGCTTCCTACAATGAGCAGTTCTTC.

This chain links TRBV21-1 with TRBJ2-5; the table's D call, TRBD2, has no DNA check behind it. TRBV21-1 is a known pseudogene. This CDR3 has 17 residues. CDR3 protein: CASSKSGRDLIEETQYF. The CDR3 DNA reads TGTGCCAGCAGCAAATCAGGGCGGGACTTGATCGAAGAGACCCAGTACTTC.

The chain is built from TRBV12-5 and TRBJ2-7; the D gene is possibly TRBD1 (6 bases). Germline CDR1 LGHNT, CDR2 FRNRAP. Between the trimmed V and J ends, which lost 7 bases and 2 bases, there was a span of 15 bases. The CDR3 runs to 14 residues. CDR3 sequence: CASADRRWAYEQYF. In DNA form, the CDR3 reads TGTGCTAGTGCAGACAGGCGGTGGGCCTACGAGCAGTACTTC. Supplemented by reference TRBV12-5 and TRBJ2-7, the full variable domain reads DARVTQTPRHKVTEMGQEVTMRCQPILGHNTVFWYRQTMMQGLELLAYFRNRAPLDDSGMPKDRFSAEMPDATLATLKIQPSEPRDSAVYFCASADRRWAYEQYFGPGTRLTVT.

The chain carries TRBV11-2 and TRBJ1-5; D gene ambiguous. The germline CDR1 and CDR2 sequences are SGHAT and FQNNGV. CDR3 length equals 13 residues. V was pared by 1 base and J by 11 bases, with 12 bases between. The CDR3 DNA reads as TGTGCCAGCAGCTTAGCCCTGGAGTCGGCCCAGCATTTT. The encoded protein is CASSLALESAQHF. The full variable domain, completed using reference TRBV11-2 and TRBJ1-5, is EAGVAQSPRYKIIEKRQSVAFWCNPISGHATLYWYQQILGQGPKLLIQFQNNGVVDDSQLPKDRFSAERLKGVDSTLKIQPAKLEDSAVYLCASSLALESAQHFGDGTRLSIL.

The chain is built from TRBV4-1 and TRBJ2-1, with no clear D. Germline V lookup: CDR1 MGHRA, CDR2 YSYEKL. CDR3 size: 16 residues. Trimming shortened V by 0 bases and J by 6 bases, and 15 bases separated the two germline ends. The CDR3 DNA reads as TGCGCCAGCAGCCAAGAAGGTCCGAGTACGGTCAATGAGCAGTTCTTC. This sequence encodes CASSQEGPSTVNEQFF.

This clone was observed once. CDR3 sequence: CASSSPGLAGPSVPYEQYF. CDR3 nucleotides: TGTGCCAGCAGTTCTCCGGGACTAGCGGGACCCAGTGTCCCCTACGAGCAGTACTTC. The rearrangement joins TRBV28 to TRBJ2-7; the match to TRBD2 covers 13 bases. In germline, CDR1 is MDHEN, CDR2 SYDVKM. V was pared by 4 bases and J by 2 bases, with 14 bases of the junction left unmatched. This CDR3 region has 19 residues. Variable domain in full (rest from reference TRBV28 and TRBJ2-7): DVKVTQSSRYLVKRTGEKVFLECVQDMDHENMFWYRQDPGLGLRLIYFSYDVKMKEKGDIPEGYSVSREKKERFSLILESASTNQTSMYLCASSSPGLAGPSVPYEQYFGPGTRLTVT.

A word on this clone: Other DNA sequences in this specimen translate into the identical CDR3. The V and J genes are TRBV7-2 and TRBJ1-5; weak D call: TRBD1 (5 bases). Germline V gene data show CDR1 as SGHTA and CDR2 as FQGNSA. CDR3 length: 13 amino acids. With 2 bases removed from V and 5 bases from J, the gap between germline ends came to 7 bases. The CDR3 sequence is CASSLRGDQPQHF. The DNA for the CDR3 is TGTGCCAGCAGCTTAAGAGGGGATCAGCCCCAGCATTTT.

This chain links TRBV30 with TRBJ2-3; no reliable D call. V was trimmed by 3 bases and J by 3 bases, leaving 10 bases between them. Looked up from germline, CDR1 is GTSNPN and CDR2 is SVGIG (reference sequence). CDR3 size: 13 residues. CDR3 nucleotides: TGTGCCTGGAGGTCTAGTGGTACAGATACGCAGTATTTT. Translation gives CAWRSSGTDTQYF.

The chain's CDR3 is CASSPAASYEQYF. CDR3 DNA: TGTGCCAGCTCACCAGCGGCCTCCTACGAGCAGTACTTC. The rearrangement joins TRBV18 to TRBJ2-7; D is unresolved. Trimming removed 2 bases at V and 0 bases at J, with 5 bases between. The CDR3 spans 13 residues. Germline values: CDR1 KGHSH, CDR2 LQKENI.

The chain is built from TRBV28 and TRBJ2-7, with a weak D call TRBD2 (6 bases). V shed 8 bases and J shed 6 bases, with 20 bases lying between them. The V gene's germline CDR1 is MDHEN and CDR2 SYDVKM. The CDR3 is made up of 14 amino acids. In DNA form, the CDR3 reads TGTGCCAGCGGGTCCGGGGGTAGTGCCCTCGAGCAGTACTTC. Protein sequence: CASGSGGSALEQYF.

This chain uses TRBV4-1 with TRBJ2-3, with 10 nucleotides matching TRBD2. Germline values: CDR1 MGHRA, CDR2 YSYEKL. This CDR3 is 15 amino acids long. V gave up 3 bases and J gave up 5 bases; unmatched junction bases: 5. For the CDR3, the DNA is TGCGCCAGCAGCCATGAAGCTAGCGGGAGAGATACGCAGTATTTT. Its protein product is CASSHEASGRDTQYF.

The V and J genes are TRBV5-1 and TRBJ2-1; D uncertain. Per germline, CDR1 SGHRS and CDR2 YFSETQ. The ends were cut back, 2 bases at V and 7 bases at J, with 4 bases in the middle. The CDR3 runs to 11 residues. CDR3 region: CASSFLNEQFF. In DNA form, the CDR3 reads TGCGCCAGCAGCTTTCTTAATGAGCAGTTCTTC.

The chain uses TRBV6-5 and TRBJ1-5, with 9 positions matching TRBD1. The junction had 4 bases not matched to a gene; V was cut back by 5 bases and J by 2 bases. CDR1 is MNHEY, CDR2 SVGAGI, per germline. The CDR3 consists of 15 residues. The CDR3 bases are TGTGCCAGCAGTACGAGGGACAGGGGCAATCAGCCCCAGCATTTT. Translated, it gives CASSTRDRGNQPQHF.

The chain has TRBV14 and TRBJ2-7, with TRBD1 matching over 7 bases. The CDR3 is 16 amino acids. Germline V gene data show CDR1 as SGHDN and CDR2 as FVKESK. With 4 bases clipped from V and 0 bases from J, the junction kept 9 bases outside the gene matches. The CDR3 DNA follows: TGTGCCAGCAGCCTCACCGGGACAGAATACTCCTACGAGCAGTACTTC. Protein: CASSLTGTEYSYEQYF.

The chain recombines TRBV18 with TRBJ1-1, with a possible D match to TRBD1 (5 bases). The CDR3 is 13 residues long. Germline V CDR1 and CDR2: KGHSH, LQKENI. V was pared by 8 bases and J by 1 base, with 11 bases between. In DNA form, the CDR3 reads TGTGCCAGCCTTGGACAAGAGAACACTGAAGCTTTCTTT. This encodes CASLGQENTEAFF.